The T cell receptor (beta chain) under discussion was sequenced for a study of vaccination effects on CD4 cells after COVID-19. ViraFEST used viral peptide pools to expand antigen-specific CD4+ T cells before sequencing. The authors isolated CD4+ T cells after 9 to 10 days of culture. Each participant received a vaccine that was either BNT162b2 or mRNA-1273, given as two doses. Half-medium exchanges with IL-2 medium took place on days 3 and 7. Clones were sequenced by immunoSEQ multiplex PCR, and TCRdb holds only the in-frame ones, with some missing. The table shows some 30,000 clones, with around 80% occurring only once. The V gene's germline CDR1 is MGHRA and CDR2 YSYEKL. The CDR3 loop spans 15 amino acids. V was pared by 1 base and J by 0 bases, with 9 bases between. Study-level points and caveats: Convalescent patients were scarce, and early post-infection timepoints were absent.

Relative to its sample, this clone is medium-sized. Its cognate antigen is unknown. The starting material was CD4+ T cells from PBMCs cultured with SARS-CoV-2 spike peptides, obtained after COVID-19 vaccination. The source is a human donor who received a COVID-19 vaccine. Some clones in this sample may be carry-over from other donors' samples. The chain uses TRBV4-1 and TRBJ2-5; D ambiguous. This chain's CDR3 is CASSQVGRNQETQYF. The DNA of the CDR3 is TGCGCCAGCAGCCAAGTCGGCCGGAACCAAGAGACCCAGTACTTC.